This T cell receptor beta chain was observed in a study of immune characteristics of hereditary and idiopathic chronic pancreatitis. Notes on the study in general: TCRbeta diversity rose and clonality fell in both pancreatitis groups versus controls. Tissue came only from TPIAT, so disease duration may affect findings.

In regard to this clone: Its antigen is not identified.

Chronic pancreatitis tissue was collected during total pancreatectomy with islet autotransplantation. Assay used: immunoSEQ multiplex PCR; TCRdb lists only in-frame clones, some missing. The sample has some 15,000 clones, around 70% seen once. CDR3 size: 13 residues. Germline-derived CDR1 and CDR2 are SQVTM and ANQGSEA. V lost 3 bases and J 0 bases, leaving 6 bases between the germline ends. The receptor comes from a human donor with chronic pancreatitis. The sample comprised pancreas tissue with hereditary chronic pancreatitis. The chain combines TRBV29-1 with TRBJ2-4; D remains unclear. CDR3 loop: CSVDGEAKNIQYF. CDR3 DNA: TGCAGCGTTGATGGCGAAGCCAAAAACATTCAGTACTTC.